The 8 T cell receptor beta chains presented below share a single source sample, sequenced in a study of blood T cells in healthy people across ages. A second PCR, run for about 7 to 11 cycles, used a sample-barcoded 5' primer plus a J-beta primer mix. TCRdb reanalysed the 5' RACE reads using MiXCR and keeps one entry per CDR3 protein. The table records over 1,200,000 distinct CDR3 sequences, around 59% of them present only once. Sequencing was done on a sample of blood. The receptors originated from a man younger than 30 in good health.

This sequence joins TRBV7-9 and TRBJ2-2; D unclear. The CDR3 is 15 residues long. The V end was cut by 1 base, the J end by 4 bases, with 10 bases between. CDR1 SEHNR and CDR2 FQNEAQ come from the germline V gene (reference sequence). The CDR3 loop reads CASSLVASSTGELFF. The CDR3 coding sequence is TGTGCCAGCAGCTTAGTGGCCTCCTCCACCGGGGAGCTGTTTTTT.

Concerning this clonotype: A read error may produce the germline difference seen at one junction end. This rearrangement joins TRBV12-5 to TRBJ1-5; D unclear. The germline CDR1 and CDR2 sequences are LGHNT and FRNRAP. This CDR3 region has 13 residues. The CDR3 loop is CASVEHFNQPQHF. CDR3 DNA sequence: TGTGCCAGTGTCGAACACTTCAATCAGCCCCAGCATTTT.

This chain links TRBV27 with TRBJ1-6; 7 bases fit TRBD1. Germline CDR1 and CDR2: MNHEY and SMNVEV (reference sequence). There are 17 residues in the CDR3. J was trimmed by 6 bases and V by 6 bases; bases with no gene match: 14. The CDR3 bases are TGTGCCAGCAGCCCACAGACAGGGCGAGCGCTTAATTCACCCCTCCACTTT. It codes for CASSPQTGRALNSPLHF.

J is TRBJ2-7 and V is TRBV20-1, with 9 bases matching TRBD2. CDR3 length: 15 amino acids. V dropped 0 bases and J dropped 2; count of bases not matched to a gene: 5. In germline, CDR1 is DFQATT, CDR2 SNEGSKA (reference sequence). CDR3 coding DNA: TGCAGTGCTAGAGATCTAGCGGGGTACGCCTACGAGCAGTACTTC. This translates into CSARDLAGYAYEQYF.

The gene calls are TRBV2 and TRBJ2-7; 7 bases match TRBD2. The DNA matches TRBJ2-5 better at its end, which makes the J call doubtful. CDR1 is SNHLY and CDR2 is FYNNEI in the germline V gene. The CDR3 totals 16 residues. CDR3 DNA sequence: TGTGCCAGCCGGGAGGTAGCGGGTCCTCATGAAGAGACCCAGTACTTC. Translating it yields CASREVAGPHEETQYF.

In this sample, this clonotype turned up a few times. The rearrangement uses TRBV6-5 and TRBJ1-5, with a tentative D call TRBD1 (6 bases). Looked up from germline, CDR1 is MNHEY and CDR2 is SVGAGI. CDR3 length: 14 amino acids. The germline V and J ends were trimmed by 0 bases and 5 bases, with 8 bases remaining between them. Written as DNA, the CDR3 is TGTGCCAGCAGTTACTCTCAGGGGCATCAGCCCCAGCATTTT. Its translation is CASSYSQGHQPQHF.

The chain has TRBV7-2 and TRBJ2-3; 11 positions match TRBD2. Trimming cost V 5 bases and J 6 bases; bases outside gene matches: 10. CDR3 length equals 16 residues. Germline assignment: CDR1 SGHTA and CDR2 FQGNSA. The CDR3 loop is CASSRIIAGGGDTQYF. DNA for the CDR3: TGTGCCAGCAGCCGGATAATAGCGGGAGGGGGTGATACGCAGTATTTT.

This chain links TRBV9 with TRBJ2-3, with 8 nucleotides matching TRBD2. The CDR3 length is 17 residues. Germline CDR1 is SGDLS and CDR2 is YYNGEE. With 0 bases clipped from V and 5 bases from J, the junction kept 11 bases outside the gene matches. CDR3 bases: TGTGCCAGCAGCGTAGTGCCCTACGGGGGGGCCGAAGATACGCAGTATTTT. Translated: CASSVVPYGGAEDTQYF.